The entry below gives a single T cell receptor (beta chain) sequence along with its context. Antigen unknown. The CDR3 loop spans 17 amino acids. Trimming cost V 3 bases and J 7 bases; bases outside gene matches: 14. The PCR used 60 Vbeta and 13 Jbeta primers. The table came from immunoSEQ multiplex PCR; TCRdb's copy has only in-frame clones and leaves some out. The sample shows more than 150,000 clones, 80% to 85% of them seen only once. This record comes from a study of cytomegalovirus exposure and HLA in healthy donors. Notes on the study in general: A further, later analysis showed that HLA-associated TCR beta chains (compared with equally common others) were more clonally expanded. Reports indicate that TCR beta sequences accurately predicted the HLA-A and HLA-B alleles of most subjects. A later analysis linked a missense DCLRE1C variant to TCR beta V- and J-gene trimming. In a later analysis, CMV-associated beta chains were mostly HLA-associated, it appeared.

This clonotype originated in a woman in her 30s in good health and CMV-seronegative. The gene calls are TRBV5-3 and TRBJ1-4; 8 bases map to TRBD1. TRBV5-3 is marked as an open reading frame, function uncertain. Input material: PBMCs. The CDR3 loop reads CARSWGFFRDRPEKLFF. CDR3 bases: TGTGCCAGAAGCTGGGGATTTTTCCGGGACAGGCCTGAAAAACTGTTTTTT.